The 8 T cell receptor beta chains presented below share a single source sample, sequenced in a study of T cell responses to AZD1222 COVID-19 vaccine. Assay: immunoSEQ multiplex PCR; the TCRdb copy retains only in-frame clones and omits some. The data hold approximately 99,000 clones, with roughly nine tenths observed a single time. Material: peripheral blood, obtained on day 0 of MenACWY control vaccination. These receptors all stem from an adult in good health.

This chain connects TRBV18 to TRBJ1-4, with 7 bases lining up with TRBD1. The V gene's germline CDR1 is KGHSH and CDR2 LQKENI. This CDR3 has 15 amino acids. Trimming removed 4 bases from V and 10 bases from J; junction bases left unmatched: 12. CDR3 coding DNA: TGTGCCAGCTCACGGACGACAGGGCGGGCGGGAAAACTGTTTTTT. Amino acids: CASSRTTGRAGKLFF.

This chain links TRBV6-5 with TRBJ1-2; no reliable D call. The CDR3 length is 11 residues. CDR1 and CDR2 from the germline V gene are MNHEY and SVGAGI. V lost 4 bases and J 11 bases, leaving 11 bases between the germline ends. This chain's CDR3 is CASSLGGIYTF. CDR3 nucleotide sequence: TGTGCCAGCAGTTTGGGCGGGATTTACACCTTC.

The chain joins TRBV27 to TRBJ2-6; TRBD1 matches at 7 bases. There are 15 residues in the CDR3. The germline gives CDR1 MNHEY, CDR2 SMNVEV (reference sequence). Germline trimming cut 8 bases from V and 4 bases from J; bases unmatched to any gene: 8. The CDR3 DNA reads TGTGCCAGCGGCTCTACAGGGGCCGGGGCCAACGTCCTGACTTTC. Translating it yields CASGSTGAGANVLTF.

The V call is TRBV28, the J call TRBJ1-1; D remains unclear. Germline V lookup: CDR1 MDHEN, CDR2 SYDVKM. The V and J ends lost 5 bases and 1 base respectively, with 5 bases between them. CDR3 length equals 12 residues. The CDR3 nucleotides read TGTGCCAGCAGTACTACGAACACTGAAGCTTTCTTT. Amino acids: CASSTTNTEAFF.

This chain uses TRBV30 with TRBJ2-7; a possible D gene is TRBD1 (5 bases). Germline CDR1 and CDR2: GTSNPN and SVGIG (reference sequence). With 4 bases removed from V and 3 bases from J, the gap between germline ends came to 13 bases. The CDR3 is made up of 13 amino acids. CDR3 amino acids: CAWKGQGLYEQYF. The DNA for the CDR3 is TGTGCCTGGAAGGGGCAGGGTCTCTACGAGCAGTACTTC. Looking up the rest from reference TRBV30 and TRBJ2-7 gives the full variable domain: SQTIHQWPATLVQPVGSPLSLECTVEGTSNPNLYWYRQAAGRGLQLLFYSVGIGQISSEVPQNLSASRPQDRQFILSSKKLLLSDSGFYLCAWKGQGLYEQYFGPGTRLTVT.

The chain carries TRBV11-2 and TRBJ2-7; TRBD1 aligns across 7 bases. The germline V gene encodes CDR1 SGHAT and CDR2 FQNNGV. The CDR3 contains 15 residues. V lost 0 bases to trimming and J lost 4 bases; unmatched junction nucleotides: 6. The CDR3 bases are TGTGCCAGCAGCTTAGATTCCCCAGGGGGTTACGAGCAGTACTTC. This translates into CASSLDSPGGYEQYF.

The chain is built from TRBV2 and TRBJ1-1; D perhaps matches TRBD1 (5 bases). V was clipped by 9 bases and J by 0 bases, with 23 bases between them. The CDR3 has 17 amino acids. The germline V gene has CDR1 SNHLY and CDR2 FYNNEI. CDR3 DNA sequence: TGTGCCAGGCTTGCGGGGGAGGGTGGCGGGATGAACACTGAAGCTTTCTTT. This encodes CARLAGEGGGMNTEAFF.

This clone was seen just once. The chain couples TRBV19 to TRBJ2-4; D perhaps matches TRBD1 (5 bases). Germline V gene data show CDR1 as LNHDA and CDR2 as SQIVND (reference sequence). This CDR3 has 15 amino acids. V lost 4 bases and J 0 bases, leaving 10 bases between the germline ends. CDR3 bases: TGTGCCAGTAGTACGGAACAGGTAGCCAAAAACATTCAGTACTTC. Its translation: CASSTEQVAKNIQYF.